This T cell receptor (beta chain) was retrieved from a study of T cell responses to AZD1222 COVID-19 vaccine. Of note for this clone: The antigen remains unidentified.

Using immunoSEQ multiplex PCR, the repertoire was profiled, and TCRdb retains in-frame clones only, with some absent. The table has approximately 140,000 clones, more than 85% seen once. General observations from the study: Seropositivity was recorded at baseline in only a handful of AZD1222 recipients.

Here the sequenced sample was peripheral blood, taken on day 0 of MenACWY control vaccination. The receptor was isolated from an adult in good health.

The CDR3 loop is CASSQAGGSEAFF. The DNA for the CDR3 is TGTGCCAGCAGCCAAGCTGGGGGCTCTGAAGCTTTCTTT. This chain uses TRBV14 with TRBJ1-1, with D perhaps matching TRBD1 (6 bases). The CDR3 has 13 residues. Between the trimmed V and J ends, which lost 1 base and 6 bases, there was a span of 9 bases. Germline V gives CDR1 SGHDN, CDR2 FVKESK.